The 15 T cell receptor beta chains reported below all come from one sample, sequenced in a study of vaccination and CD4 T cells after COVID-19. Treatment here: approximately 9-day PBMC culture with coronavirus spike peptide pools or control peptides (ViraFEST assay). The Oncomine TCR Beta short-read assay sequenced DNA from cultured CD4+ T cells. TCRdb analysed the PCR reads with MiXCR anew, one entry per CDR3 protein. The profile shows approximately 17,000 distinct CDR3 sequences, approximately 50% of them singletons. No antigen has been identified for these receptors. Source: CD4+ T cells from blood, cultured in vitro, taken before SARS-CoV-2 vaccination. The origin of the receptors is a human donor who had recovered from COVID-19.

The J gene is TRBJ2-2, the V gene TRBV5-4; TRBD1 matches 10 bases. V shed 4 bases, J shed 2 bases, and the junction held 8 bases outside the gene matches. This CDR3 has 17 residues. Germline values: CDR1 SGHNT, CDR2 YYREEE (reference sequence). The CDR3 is CASSPTPTGGNTGELFF. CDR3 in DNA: TGTGCCAGCAGCCCAACCCCGACAGGGGGCAACACCGGGGAGCTGTTTTTT.

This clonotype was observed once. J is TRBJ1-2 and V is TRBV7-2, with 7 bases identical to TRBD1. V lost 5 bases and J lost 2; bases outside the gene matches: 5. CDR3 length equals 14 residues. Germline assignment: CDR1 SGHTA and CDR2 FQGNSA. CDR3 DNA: TGTGCCAGCAGCCAAACGGACAGGAACTATGGCTACACCTTC. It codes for CASSQTDRNYGYTF.

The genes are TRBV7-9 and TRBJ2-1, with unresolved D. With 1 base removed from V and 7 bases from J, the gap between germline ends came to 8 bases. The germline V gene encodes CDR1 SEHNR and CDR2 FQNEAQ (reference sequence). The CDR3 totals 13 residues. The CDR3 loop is CASSLVHSNEQFF. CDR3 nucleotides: TGTGCCAGCAGCTTAGTTCATTCGAATGAGCAGTTCTTC. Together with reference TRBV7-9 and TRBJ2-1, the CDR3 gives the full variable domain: DTGVSQNPRHKITKRGQNVTFRCDPISEHNRLYWYRQTLGQGPEFLTYFQNEAQLEKSRLLSDRFSAERPKGSFSTLEIQRTEQGDSAMYLCASSLVHSNEQFFGPGTRLTVL.

In DNA form, the CDR3 reads TGTGCCAGCAGTCCAGAGGGAAGACAGGGTACTGAAGCTTTCTTT. This gives the protein CASSPEGRQGTEAFF. The chain has TRBV6-1 and TRBJ1-1, with 7 bases identical to TRBD1. Per germline, CDR1 MNHNS and CDR2 SASEGT. This CDR3 contains 15 residues. The V and J ends lost 5 bases and 5 bases, in that order; junction bases with no gene match: 11.

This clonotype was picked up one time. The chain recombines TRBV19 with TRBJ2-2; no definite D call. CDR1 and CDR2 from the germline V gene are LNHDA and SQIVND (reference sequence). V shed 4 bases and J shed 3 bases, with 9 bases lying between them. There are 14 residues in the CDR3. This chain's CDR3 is CASSTRTDTGELFF. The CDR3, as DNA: TGTGCCAGTAGTACCAGGACCGACACCGGGGAGCTGTTTTTT.

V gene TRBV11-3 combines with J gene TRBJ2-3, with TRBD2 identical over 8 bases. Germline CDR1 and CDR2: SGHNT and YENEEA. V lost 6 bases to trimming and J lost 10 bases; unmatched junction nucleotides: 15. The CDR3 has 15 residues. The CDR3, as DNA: TGTGCCAGCAGTTACGGTGGTGCGGGAGGTATCCCGCAGTATTTT. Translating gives CASSYGGAGGIPQYF.

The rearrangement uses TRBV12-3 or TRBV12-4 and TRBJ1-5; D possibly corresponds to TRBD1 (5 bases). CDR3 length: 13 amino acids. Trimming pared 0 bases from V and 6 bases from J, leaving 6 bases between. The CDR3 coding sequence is TGTGCCAGCAGTTTAGCCAGGGCTCAGCCCCAGCATTTT. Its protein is CASSLARAQPQHF.

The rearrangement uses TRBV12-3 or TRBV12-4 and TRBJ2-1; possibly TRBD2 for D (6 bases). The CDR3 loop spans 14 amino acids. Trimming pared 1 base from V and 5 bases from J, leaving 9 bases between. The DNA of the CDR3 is TGTGCCAGCAGTTTAGGTCGGGGGAACAATGAGCAGTTCTTC. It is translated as CASSLGRGNNEQFF.

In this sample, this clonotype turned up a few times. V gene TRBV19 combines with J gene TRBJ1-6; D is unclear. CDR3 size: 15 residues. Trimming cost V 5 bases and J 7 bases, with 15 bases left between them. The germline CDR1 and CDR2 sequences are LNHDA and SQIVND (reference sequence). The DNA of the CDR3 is TGTGCCAGTAGTCCGCGAACGGTTAGGAATTCACCCCTCCACTTT. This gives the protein CASSPRTVRNSPLHF.

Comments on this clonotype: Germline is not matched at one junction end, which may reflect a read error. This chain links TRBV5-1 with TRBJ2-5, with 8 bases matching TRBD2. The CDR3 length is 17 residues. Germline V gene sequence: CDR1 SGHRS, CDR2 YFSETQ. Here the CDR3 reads CVSSLSARAGGMETQYF. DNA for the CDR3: TGCGTCAGCAGCTTGAGCGCCAGGGCGGGGGGAATGGAGACCCAGTACTTC.

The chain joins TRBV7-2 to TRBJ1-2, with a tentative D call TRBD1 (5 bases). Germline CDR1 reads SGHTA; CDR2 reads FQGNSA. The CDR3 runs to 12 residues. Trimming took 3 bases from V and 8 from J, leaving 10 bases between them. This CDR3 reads CASSLGGDGYTF. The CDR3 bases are TGTGCCAGCAGCTTGGGGGGGGACGGCTACACCTTC.

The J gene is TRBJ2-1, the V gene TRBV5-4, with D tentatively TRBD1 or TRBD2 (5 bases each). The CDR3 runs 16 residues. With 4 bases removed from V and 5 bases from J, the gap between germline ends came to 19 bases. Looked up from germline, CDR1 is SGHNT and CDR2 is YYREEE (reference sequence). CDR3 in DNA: TGTGCCAGCAGCCTAGACCCCGGGATGGGGCACAATGAGCAGTTCTTC. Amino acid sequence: CASSLDPGMGHNEQFF.

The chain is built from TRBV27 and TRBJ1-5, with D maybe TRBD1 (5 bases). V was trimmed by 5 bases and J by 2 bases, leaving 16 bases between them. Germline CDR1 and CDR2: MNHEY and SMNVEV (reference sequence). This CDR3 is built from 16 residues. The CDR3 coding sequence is TGTGCCAGCAGTCCGGGGGGGGGTGGGGGCAATCAGCCCCAGCATTTT. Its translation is CASSPGGGGGNQPQHF.

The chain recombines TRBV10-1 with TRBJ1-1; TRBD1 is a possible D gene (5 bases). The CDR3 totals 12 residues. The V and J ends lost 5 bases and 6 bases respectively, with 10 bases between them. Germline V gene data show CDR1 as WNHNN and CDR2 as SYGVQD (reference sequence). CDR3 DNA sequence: TGCGCCAGCAGTCTACAGGAGTCTGAAGCTTTCTTT. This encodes CASSLQESEAFF.

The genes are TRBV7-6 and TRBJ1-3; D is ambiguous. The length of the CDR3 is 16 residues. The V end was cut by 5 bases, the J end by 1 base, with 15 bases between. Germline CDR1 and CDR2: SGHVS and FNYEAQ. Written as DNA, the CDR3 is TGTGCCAGCAGCCTGGACCCTCTGGGGTCTGGAAACACCATATATTTT. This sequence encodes CASSLDPLGSGNTIYF.